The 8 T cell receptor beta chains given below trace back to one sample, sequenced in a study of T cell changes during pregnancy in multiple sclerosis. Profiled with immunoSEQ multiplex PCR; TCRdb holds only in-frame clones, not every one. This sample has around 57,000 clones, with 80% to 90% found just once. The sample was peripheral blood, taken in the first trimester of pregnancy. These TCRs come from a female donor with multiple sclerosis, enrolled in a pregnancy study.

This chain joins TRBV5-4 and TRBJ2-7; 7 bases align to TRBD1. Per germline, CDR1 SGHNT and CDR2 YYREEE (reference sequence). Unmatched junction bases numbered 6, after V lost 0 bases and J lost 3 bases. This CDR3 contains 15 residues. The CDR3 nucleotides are TGTGCCAGCAGCTTGGATGCAGGGGGTATCTACGAGCAGTACTTC. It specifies CASSLDAGGIYEQYF.

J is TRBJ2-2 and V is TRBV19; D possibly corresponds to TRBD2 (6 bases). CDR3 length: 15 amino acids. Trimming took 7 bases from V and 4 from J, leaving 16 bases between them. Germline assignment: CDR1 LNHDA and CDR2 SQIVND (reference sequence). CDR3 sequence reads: CASTPDRAGTGELFF. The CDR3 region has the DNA TGTGCCAGTACCCCCGACAGAGCGGGCACCGGGGAGCTGTTTTTT.

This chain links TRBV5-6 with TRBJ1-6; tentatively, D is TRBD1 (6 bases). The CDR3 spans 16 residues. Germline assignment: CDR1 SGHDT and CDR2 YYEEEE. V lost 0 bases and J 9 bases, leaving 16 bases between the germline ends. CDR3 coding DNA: TGTGCCAGCAGCTTGGAGGAAACAGGGATAGGTTCACCCCTCCACTTT. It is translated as CASSLEETGIGSPLHF.

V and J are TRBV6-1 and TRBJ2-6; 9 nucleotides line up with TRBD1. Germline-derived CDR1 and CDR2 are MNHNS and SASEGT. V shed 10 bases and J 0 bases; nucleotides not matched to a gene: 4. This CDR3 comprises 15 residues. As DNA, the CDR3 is TGTGCCATCGGACAGGGGCTCTCTGGGGCCAACGTCCTGACTTTC. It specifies CAIGQGLSGANVLTF.

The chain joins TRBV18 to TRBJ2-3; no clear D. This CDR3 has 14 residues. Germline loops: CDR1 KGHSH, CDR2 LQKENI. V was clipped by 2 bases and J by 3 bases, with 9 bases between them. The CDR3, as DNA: TGTGCCAGCTCACCAGGTACTGAAACAGATACGCAGTATTTT. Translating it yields CASSPGTETDTQYF.

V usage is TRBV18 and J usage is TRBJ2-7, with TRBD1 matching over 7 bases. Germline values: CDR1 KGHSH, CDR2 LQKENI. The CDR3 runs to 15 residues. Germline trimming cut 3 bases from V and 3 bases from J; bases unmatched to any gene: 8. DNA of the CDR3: TGTGCCAGCTCACCCCGACAGGGAGCTGGCTACGAGCAGTACTTC. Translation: CASSPRQGAGYEQYF.

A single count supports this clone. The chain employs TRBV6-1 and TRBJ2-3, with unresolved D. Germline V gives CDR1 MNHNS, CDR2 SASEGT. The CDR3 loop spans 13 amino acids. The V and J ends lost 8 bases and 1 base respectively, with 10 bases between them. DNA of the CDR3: TGTGCCAGCGCCGCCGGTCGCACAGATACGCAGTATTTT. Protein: CASAAGRTDTQYF.

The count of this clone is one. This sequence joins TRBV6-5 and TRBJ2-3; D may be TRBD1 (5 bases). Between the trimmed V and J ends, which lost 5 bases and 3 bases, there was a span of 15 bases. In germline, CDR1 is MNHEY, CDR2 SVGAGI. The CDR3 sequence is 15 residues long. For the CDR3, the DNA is TGTGCCAGCAGTGGGGCTGGAGATCCAACAGATACGCAGTATTTT. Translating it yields CASSGAGDPTDTQYF.